Given below is one TCR beta chain in context. The antigen is undetermined. The data originate from a study of memory CD4+ T cells and cytomegalovirus serostatus. Points from the study as a whole: Each of 65 to 70 CMV-associated TCRbeta sequences occurred in one to five individuals. A US-trained random forest predicted CMV serostatus with median AUC approximately 0.9.

Produced via immunoSEQ multiplex PCR; TCRdb's table is partial and in-frame only. The table records about 92,000 clones, 80% of them present only once. CDR3 size: 13 residues. V gave up 4 bases and J gave up 4 bases, with 9 bases separating them. The germline gives CDR1 SGDLS, CDR2 YYNGEE. Single viable CD3+CD4+CD8-CD45RO+ cells were sorted as the memory CD4+ T cells. This TCR came from an adult in good health and CMV-seropositive. The source material was memory CD4+ T cells from blood. This rearrangement joins TRBV9 to TRBJ1-3; D unclear. The DNA for the CDR3 is TGTGCCAGCAGCAGAGATTTGGGAAACACCATATATTTT. Its protein product is CASSRDLGNTIYF.